This TCR beta chain is drawn from a study of human T cells and chemical hapten exposure (TCRdb year 2021). A note on the overall study: For sensitization, 2% DPC in acetone was applied to an approximately 2 cm by approximately 2 cm area of upper inner arm skin. Throughout the study period of 20 to 25 weeks, patients also received therapeutic DPC doses to the scalp every week. Patch testing was done on the upper back using Finn chambers containing 0.01% DPC, and results were scored after 6 days according to International Contact Dermatitis Research Group standards. The mostly female patient cohort included alopecia areata with under or over 50% scalp involvement, alopecia totalis and alopecia universalis. The libraries were sequenced as a pool, and the TCR yield per sample differed mostly because of small variations in library volumes within the pool. In alopecia patients, the study followed how the peripheral blood TCR repertoire changed in vivo over primary and secondary sensitization to diphenylcyclopropenone (DPC), a hapten. Blood samples were taken from patients before sensitization (week 0) and then at 2, 6 and about 24 weeks after DPC sensitization. Blood for TCR sequencing was provided by twenty-nine alopecia patients at one to four time points (pre-sensitization, 2, 6 and 24 weeks). Paper-wide results and their limitations: Repeated subsampling changed both the strength of the expansion versus patch-test correlation and the threshold at which the correlation became significant. Compared with pre-sensitization or healthy control sets, expanded TCRs formed significantly more large CDR3 similarity clusters, which is consistent with antigen-driven responses. A positive correlation was found between the number of PT1 expanded TCRs and patch test score, with significance reached at thresholds 8, 16 and 32 but not 4. DPC sensitization did not change how many TCRs were above 1 in 1000 frequency, and no evidence was found of alterations in global repertoire structure. Alopecia, a presumed autoimmune disease, was present in all patients, so the immune response of the patients might differ from that of healthy individuals.

There are 12 amino acids in the CDR3, from cysteine to phenylalanine inclusive. Left in the record is the CDR3 DNA by itself, 36 bases read in frame from the first base. In light of the paper, this sample's time point label describes: pre-sensitization, week 0. What the treatment or condition label conveys for this sample: therapeutic diphenylcyclopropenone sensitization with weekly scalp DPC. At each patch-test visit, blood was drawn before the patch test was applied. Patients were eligible if aged 18 to 70, diagnosed with alopecia and judged suitable for DPC therapy, and pregnant patients were excluded. Total RNA was isolated from unfractionated whole blood collected in Tempus Blood RNA tubes. The table lists this clonotype with a few counts. Its binding antigen is unknown. Base quality data are lacking; no much larger clone is found one base away. The library was generated by RACE. Sequencing was performed on a NextSeq 500. During library preparation, unique molecular identifiers were attached to individual cDNA molecules so that TCRs could be counted quantitatively and reproducibly. Both TCR alpha and TCR beta chains were sequenced from each blood RNA sample. In the original analysis: A median of approximately 100,000 TCRs per sample was observed, with a range of about 20,000 to 750,000. The Decombinator software suite was used to annotate V, J and CDR3 in the TCR reads. For the PS versus PT1 abundance plots, all samples were subsampled to the same number of TCRs (28,000). Expanded TCRs were defined as absent before sensitization and observed at least eight times at the 2-week time point. TCRdb redid the processing of the public reads, applying fastp at Q25 and MiXCR, and retained in-frame beta chains. When rows share a CDR3 protein, they turn into one entry using the most common DNA and genes. For this entry, the V and J calls and clone size follow TCRdb and not the study's own pipeline. The table for this sample lists 300,000 to 450,000 distinct CDR3 sequences; roughly 5.3% of them were counted only once. About 2.5% of the sample comes from the top ten.

The origin of this receptor is a woman aged 45-59 years with alopecia areata. Some clones in this sample may be carry-over from other donors' samples. The chain joins TRBV21-1 to TRBJ2-3. TRBV21-1 is noted as a pseudogene. This specimen was whole blood, taken in connection with sensitization to the hapten diphenylcyclopropenone (DPC). The CDR3 corresponds to CASSKGSDTQYF. The DNA sequence follows: TGTGCCAGCAGCAAAGGGTCAGATACGCAGTATTTT.